What follows are 23 T cell receptor beta chains derived from one specimen sequenced in a study of neurological immune-mediated disorders. Each CDR3 protein gets one entry after TCRdb re-called the 5' RACE reads with MiXCR. In the table there are 35,000 to 50,000 distinct CDR3 sequences, 2% to 2.5% of which are singletons. Sequencing used PBMCs. The receptors come from a man aged 50-59 years with multiple sclerosis.

The chain links TRBV6-2 or TRBV6-3 to TRBJ2-7; D remains unclear. V dropped 2 bases and J dropped 4 bases, with 3 bases sitting between them. The CDR3 contains 11 residues. The germline V gene encodes CDR1 MNHEY and CDR2 SVGEGT. The CDR3 spells CASSYVYEQYF. CDR3 DNA sequence: TGTGCCAGCAGTTACGTTTACGAGCAGTACTTC.

In regard to this clonotype: This may be a read error, as it is one base from a much larger clone. The V and J genes are TRBV12-3 or TRBV12-4 and TRBJ2-2; D is possibly TRBD1 (6 bases). V was shortened by 6 bases and J by 6 bases, with 17 bases between the two germline ends. The CDR3 totals 15 residues. The CDR3 protein is CASRLYRAGSGELFF. The CDR3 DNA sequence: TGTGCCAGCAGACTGTACAGGGCGGGTTCCGGGGAGCTGTTTTTT.

This clonotype showed up many times. The junction does not match germline at one end; this may be a read error. J is TRBJ1-6 and V is TRBV9; unclear D gene. This CDR3 contains 15 residues. Germline V lookup: CDR1 SGDLS, CDR2 YYNGEE. In DNA, the CDR3 is TGTGCCAGCAGCCCCCAAGGGCCAAATAATTCACCCCTCAACTTT. Translation: CASSPQGPNNSPLNF.

There are many counts of this clonotype. The chain uses TRBV7-9 and TRBJ1-1, with D uncertain. Germline loops: CDR1 SEHNR, CDR2 FQNEAQ (reference sequence). With 4 bases removed from V and 11 bases from J, the gap between germline ends came to 17 bases. There are 13 residues in the CDR3. The CDR3 nucleotides read TGTGCCAGCAGCTCTCGGACCCAAATTAGGGCTTTCTTT. It translates to CASSSRTQIRAFF.

This clonotype was picked up a small number of times. For the CDR3, the DNA is TGTGCCAGCAGCACGCAGATGAATGGCTACACCTTC. It encodes CASSTQMNGYTF. The chain employs TRBV7-2 and TRBJ1-2; no reliable D call. The germline CDR1 and CDR2 sequences are SGHTA and FQGNSA. Trimming took off 5 bases at V and 6 bases at J, with 10 bases between the two ends. The length of the CDR3 is 12 residues.

This clonotype was detected ten times or more. At one end, the junction sequence differs from germline, possibly due to a read error. The rearrangement joins TRBV10-3 to TRBJ1-6, with D perhaps TRBD1 (5 bases). This CDR3 has 13 amino acids. In germline, CDR1 is ENHRY, CDR2 SYGVKD. Here the CDR3 reads CATSGGNNSPLHF. CDR3 coding DNA: TGTGCCACCAGTGGGGGGAATAATTCACCCCTCCACTTT.

This clonotype was recorded at least ten times. The rearrangement links TRBV2 to TRBJ2-7; 10 bases fit TRBD2. Germline V gene data show CDR1 as SNHLY and CDR2 as FYNNEI. The CDR3 length is 14 residues. Trimming at V came to 9 bases and at J to 0 bases, leaving 5 bases not matched to a gene. CDR3 loop: CARTGTSDSYEQYF. In nucleotides, the CDR3 is TGTGCCAGAACCGGGACTAGCGACTCCTACGAGCAGTACTTC.

This clonotype was seen repeatedly, ten times or more. V and J are TRBV5-5 and TRBJ1-6; a weak D match, TRBD1 (5 bases). The CDR3 has 14 amino acids. V gave up 2 bases and J gave up 7 bases, with 10 bases separating them. Germline CDR1 and CDR2: SGHKS and YYEKEE (reference sequence). CDR3 nucleotide sequence: TGTGCCAGCAGCTTCGGGACGGACAATTCACCCCTCCACTTT. The encoded protein is CASSFGTDNSPLHF. The full variable domain, completed using reference TRBV5-5 and TRBJ1-6, is DAGVTQSPTHLIKTRGQQVTLRCSPISGHKSVSWYQQVLGQGPQFIFQYYEKEERGRGNFPDRFSARQFPNYSSELNVNALLLGDSALYLCASSFGTDNSPLHFGNGTRLTVT.

This clonotype was recorded at least ten times. The J gene is TRBJ2-3, the V gene TRBV12-3 or TRBV12-4; D gene uncertain. V was clipped by 3 bases and J by 4 bases, with 5 bases between them. The CDR3 contains 12 residues. CDR3: CASSFFSDTQYF. The CDR3 DNA follows: TGTGCCAGCAGTTTTTTTTCAGATACGCAGTATTTT.

This clonotype was observed a handful of times. The junction departs from the called germline gene at one end, perhaps through a read error. This CDR3 reads CASGATGGPYEQYF. The CDR3 DNA follows: TGCGCCAGCGGGGCGACAGGGGGCCCCTACGAGCAGTACTTC. The V gene is TRBV2, the J gene TRBJ2-7; 10 bases fit TRBD1. This CDR3 contains 14 residues. The germline gives CDR1 SNHLY, CDR2 FYNNEI.

A note on this clonotype: This may arise from a read error, as a much more abundant clone is one base away. The CDR3 DNA reads as TGCAGTGCTAGAGATGTGGGAAAGGGTGATGAGCAGTTCTTC. Amino acid sequence: CSARDVGKGDEQFF. The chain combines TRBV20-1 with TRBJ2-1; no clear D. The CDR3 runs 14 residues. V was trimmed by 0 bases and J by 8 bases, leaving 14 bases between them. Germline V gene sequence: CDR1 DFQATT, CDR2 SNEGSKA (reference sequence).

This clonotype was counted many times. The chain recombines TRBV4-3 with TRBJ2-1; maybe TRBD2 (7 bases). This CDR3 is built from 15 residues. Germline V lookup: CDR1 LGHNA, CDR2 YSLEER. V dropped 1 base and J dropped 4 bases, with 11 bases sitting between them. The CDR3 loop reads CASSQAGGRYNEQFF. The DNA for the CDR3 is TGCGCCAGCAGCCAAGCGGGGGGCCGATACAATGAGCAGTTCTTC.

This clonotype was counted many times. This chain links TRBV24-1 with TRBJ1-1; tentative D call: TRBD1 (6 bases). Germline V CDR1 and CDR2: KGHDR, SFDVKD. This CDR3 comprises 13 residues. The V gene lost 4 bases and the J gene lost 5 bases, with 10 bases spanning the gap. This chain's CDR3 is CATSDTGYTEAFF. In DNA form, the CDR3 reads TGTGCCACCAGTGACACAGGGTATACTGAAGCTTTCTTT.

This clonotype was seen ten or more times. The V and J genes are TRBV5-1 and TRBJ2-3; TRBD2 agrees at 7 bases. Germline assignment: CDR1 SGHRS and CDR2 YFSETQ. This CDR3 region has 12 residues. In DNA, the CDR3 is TGCTCTAGTGCGCGGGGGTCGAATACGCAGTATTTT. This translates into CSSARGSNTQYF. Combining the CDR3 with reference TRBV5-1 and TRBJ2-3 gives the whole variable domain KAGVTQTPRYLIKTRGQQVTLSCSPISGHRSVSWYQQTPGQGLQFLFEYFSETQRNKGNFPGRFSGRQFSNSRSEMNVSTLELGDSALYLCSSARGSNTQYFGPGTRLTVL.

The chain is built from TRBV5-3 and TRBJ1-5, with D tentatively TRBD1 (5 bases). TRBV5-3 is an ORF, with its function uncertain. V was trimmed by 4 bases and J by 4 bases, leaving 15 bases between them. The CDR3 contains 15 residues. The CDR3 bases are TGTGCCAGAAGCCAATTCCCCGGGGGTAATCAGCCCCAGCATTTT. Translating gives CARSQFPGGNQPQHF.

This clonotype has at least ten counts. The chain couples TRBV10-3 to TRBJ2-7; 7 positions match TRBD1. The CDR3 has 16 amino acids. The trim removed 4 bases at V and 0 bases at J, leaving 9 bases unmatched. The germline CDR1 and CDR2 sequences are ENHRY and SYGVKD. CDR3: CAISALDRAHSYEQYF. CDR3 DNA sequence: TGTGCCATCAGTGCTTTAGACAGGGCTCACTCCTACGAGCAGTACTTC.

This clonotype was detected ten times or more. This sequence joins TRBV12-3 or TRBV12-4 and TRBJ2-1; maybe TRBD1 (6 bases). Trimming cost V 2 bases and J 6 bases, with 14 bases left between them. This CDR3 comprises 15 residues. The CDR3 DNA sequence: TGTGCCAGCAGTTTACAGACAGGAGGACGCAATGAGCAGTTCTTC. Its protein product is CASSLQTGGRNEQFF.

Ten or more counts support this clonotype. This rearrangement joins TRBV7-2 to TRBJ1-2; D perhaps matches TRBD1 (5 bases). The ends were cut back, 5 bases at V and 6 bases at J, with 13 bases in the middle. The CDR3 spans 13 residues. CDR1 and CDR2 (germline): SGHTA, FQGNSA. The CDR3 region is CASSPRRGDGYTF. The DNA of the CDR3 is TGTGCCAGCAGCCCCAGAAGGGGAGATGGCTACACCTTC. Variable domain in full (rest from reference TRBV7-2 and TRBJ1-2): GAGVSQSPSNKVTEKGKDVELRCDPISGHTALYWYRQSLGQGLEFLIYFQGNSAPDKSGLPSDRFSAERTGGSVSTLTIQRTQQEDSAVYLCASSPRRGDGYTFGSGTRLTVV.

This clonotype was counted ten times or more. This chain uses TRBV6-6 with TRBJ2-1, with D tentatively TRBD1 (6 bases). Deletions cut 7 bases from V and 12 bases from J, with 19 bases between. Germline V gene sequence: CDR1 MNHNY, CDR2 SVGAGI (reference sequence). The CDR3 sequence is 13 residues long. In DNA form, the CDR3 reads TGTGCCAGCACCTCGGACAGCTGGGCTGGGCAGTTCTTC. Its translation is CASTSDSWAGQFF.

This clonotype was observed at least ten times. This CDR3 reads CSASGLAGGLGQFF. CDR3 DNA sequence: TGCAGCGCCTCGGGACTAGCGGGAGGGCTGGGGCAGTTCTTC. This sequence joins TRBV29-1 and TRBJ2-1, with 16 bases matching TRBD2. Per the germline V gene, CDR1 is SQVTM and CDR2 is ANQGSEA. V gave up 7 bases and J gave up 12 bases; unmatched junction bases: 9. The CDR3 runs 14 residues.

This clonotype was seen repeatedly, ten times or more. This chain uses TRBV27 with TRBJ2-3; no reliable D call. Germline-derived CDR1 and CDR2 are MNHEY and SMNVEV (reference sequence). The V and J ends lost 5 bases and 2 bases respectively, with 11 bases between them. The CDR3 sequence is 14 residues long. For the CDR3, the DNA is TGTGCCAGCAGTCTAAGGACGTACACAGATACGCAGTATTTT. This encodes CASSLRTYTDTQYF.

The sample holds many counts of this clonotype. V and J are TRBV5-1 and TRBJ2-1; TRBD1 matches 7 bases. The junction had 5 bases not matched to a gene; V was cut back by 5 bases and J by 0 bases. The CDR3 is made up of 15 amino acids. Germline CDR1 is SGHRS and CDR2 is YFSETQ. CDR3 nucleotides: TGCGCCAGCAGATCACAGGGGAGCTCCTACAATGAGCAGTTCTTC. This translates into CASRSQGSSYNEQFF.

This clonotype was counted ten times or more. This rearrangement joins TRBV6-2 or TRBV6-3 to TRBJ1-5; D is uncertain. This CDR3 has 12 residues. The V and J ends lost 1 base and 4 bases respectively, with 2 bases between them. Looked up from germline, CDR1 is MNHEY and CDR2 is SVGEGT. Here the CDR3 DNA reads TGTGCCAGCAGTTACTGGAATCAGCCCCAGCATTTT. This translates into CASSYWNQPQHF.